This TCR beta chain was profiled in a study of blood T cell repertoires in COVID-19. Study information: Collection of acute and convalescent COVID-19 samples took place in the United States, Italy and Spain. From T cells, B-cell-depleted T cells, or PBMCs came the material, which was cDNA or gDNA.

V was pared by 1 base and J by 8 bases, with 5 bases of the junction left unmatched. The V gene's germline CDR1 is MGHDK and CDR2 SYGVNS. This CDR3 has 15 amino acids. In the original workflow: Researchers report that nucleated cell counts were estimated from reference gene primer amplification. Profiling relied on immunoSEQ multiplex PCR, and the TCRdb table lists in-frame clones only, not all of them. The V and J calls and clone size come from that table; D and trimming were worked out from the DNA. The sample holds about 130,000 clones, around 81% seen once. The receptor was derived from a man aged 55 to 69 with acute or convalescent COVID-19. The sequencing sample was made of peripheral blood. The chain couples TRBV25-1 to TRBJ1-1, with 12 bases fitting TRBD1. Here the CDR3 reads CASSESGTGGLEAFF. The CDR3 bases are TGTGCCAGCAGTGAATCGGGGACAGGGGGCCTCGAAGCTTTCTTT.